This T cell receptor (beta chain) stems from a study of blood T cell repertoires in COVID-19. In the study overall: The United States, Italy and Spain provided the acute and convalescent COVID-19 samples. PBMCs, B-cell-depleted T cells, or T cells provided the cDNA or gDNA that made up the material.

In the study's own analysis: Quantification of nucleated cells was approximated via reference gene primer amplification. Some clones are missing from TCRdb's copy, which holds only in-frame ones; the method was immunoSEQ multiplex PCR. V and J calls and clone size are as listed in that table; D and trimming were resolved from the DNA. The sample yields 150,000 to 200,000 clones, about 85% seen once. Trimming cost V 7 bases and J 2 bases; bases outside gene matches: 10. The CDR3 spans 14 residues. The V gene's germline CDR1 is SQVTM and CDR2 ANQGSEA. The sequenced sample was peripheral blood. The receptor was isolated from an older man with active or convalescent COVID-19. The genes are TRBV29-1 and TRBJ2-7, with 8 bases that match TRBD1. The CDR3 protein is CSGAAGQAPYEQYF. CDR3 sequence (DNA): TGCAGCGGGGCCGCGGGACAGGCCCCCTACGAGCAGTACTTC.